The subject of this entry is one T cell receptor beta chain. Clones were sequenced by immunoSEQ multiplex PCR, and TCRdb holds only the in-frame ones, with some missing. The table records 150,000 or so clones, about four fifths of them present only once. This sample is drawn from a study of cytomegalovirus exposure and HLA in healthy donors. Study summary: The roughly 130 validation repertoires, a later analysis reported, used the same platform as the roughly 700 repertoires from the first cohort.

This CDR3 has 13 residues. The germline CDR1 and CDR2 sequences are MGHDK and SYGVNS. V lost 1 base to trimming and J lost 7 bases, with 10 bases between them. The material sequenced was PBMCs. The receptor comes from a man younger than 45 in good health and CMV-seropositive. This chain uses TRBV25-1 with TRBJ1-1, with D possibly matching TRBD1 (6 bases). CDR3 loop: CASSELGQLEAFF. The CDR3 bases are TGTGCCAGCAGTGAATTAGGACAGCTTGAAGCTTTCTTT.